The rows below give T cell receptor beta chains drawn from one sample of a study of blood T cell repertoires in COVID-19. TCRdb's table, derived via immunoSEQ multiplex PCR, lists solely in-frame clones and lacks some. This sample has roughly 250,000 clones, with more than 75% found just once. The sample consisted of peripheral blood. These receptors came from a woman aged 40 to 49 who had recovered from COVID-19. The CDR3 runs from the conserved cysteine through the conserved F or W. The order of the fields is D gene, J gene, V gene, clone size, CDR3 protein, CDR3 DNA. A D gene is named only where the DNA matches it firmly. Not every row has a clone size; where given, it reads once, few, many or a size class.

- TRBJ1-2 TRBV7-9 few CASSGPANYGYTF TGTGCCAGCAGCGGGCCCGCTAACTATGGCTACACCTTC
- TRBJ2-5 TRBV3-1/TRBV3-2 - CASSHRRNQETQYF TGTGCCAGCAGCCACCGGCGGAACCAAGAGACCCAGTACTTC
TRBD2 TRBJ2-1 TRBV7-3 - CASSLLAGTSYNEQFF TGTGCCAGCAGCTTACTAGCGGGTACCTCCTACAATGAGCAGTTCTTC
TRBD2 TRBJ2-5 TRBV7-2 - CASSPGAGGGETQYF TGTGCCAGCAGCCCAGGGGCGGGAGGAGGGGAGACCCAGTACTTC
- TRBJ1-4 TRBV5-5 - CASSGGRAEELFF TGTGCCAGCAGCGGCGGGCGGGCGGAGGAACTGTTTTTT
TRBD2 TRBJ2-3 TRBV2 - CASSGPSGIASGPDTQYF TGTGCCAGCAGTGGTCCTAGCGGGATAGCCTCGGGGCCAGATACGCAGTATTTT
TRBD2 TRBJ2-3 TRBV30 - CAWSPPGGGGTQYF TGTGCCTGGAGTCCCCCGGGCGGGGGGGGTACGCAGTATTTT
TRBD1 TRBJ2-7 TRBV30 - CAWSVKDRGTPYEQYF TGTGCCTGGAGTGTAAAGGACAGGGGGACCCCCTACGAGCAGTACTTC
- TRBJ2-1 TRBV18 once CASSPEALSEFF TGTGCCAGCTCACCGGAAGCGTTGTCGGAGTTCTTC
- TRBJ2-5 TRBV18 - CASSPPPDSTPPSRETQYF TGTGCCAGCTCACCACCCCCGGACAGTACCCCCCCCAGTCGAGAGACCCAGTACTTC
TRBD1 TRBJ1-4 TRBV3-1/TRBV3-2 - CASSQGRQGTRVGKLFF TGTGCCAGCAGCCAAGGACGACAGGGGACGCGGGTGGGAAAACTGTTTTTT
TRBD1 TRBJ2-2 TRBV7-6 - CASSSTDRGRAGELFF TGTGCCAGCAGCTCTACGGACAGGGGGCGAGCCGGGGAGCTGTTTTTT
- TRBJ1-5 TRBV10-3 few CATQIPNQPQHF TGTGCCACCCAGATTCCCAATCAGCCCCAGCATTTT
TRBD1 TRBJ1-2 TRBV5-4 - CASTHTGDYGYTF TGTGCCAGCACCCACACAGGGGACTATGGCTACACCTTC
- TRBJ2-1 TRBV20-1 - CSASPYATHPYNEQFF TGCAGTGCTAGTCCCTACGCGACACACCCCTACAATGAGCAGTTCTTC
TRBD1 TRBJ2-7 TRBV10-3 - CAISELGRGRAYEQYF TGTGCCATCAGTGAATTGGGCAGGGGGCGGGCCTACGAGCAGTACTTC
- TRBJ1-2 TRBV30 - CAWSVGGGPYGYTF TGTGCCTGGAGTGTGGGGGGGGGTCCCTATGGCTACACCTTC
TRBD1 TRBJ1-3 TRBV7-6 once CASSGRQGASGNTIYF TGTGCCAGCAGCGGCCGACAGGGTGCTTCTGGAAACACCATATATTTT
- TRBJ2-7 TRBV7-2 - CASTRGAPYEQYF TGTGCCAGCACCCGGGGGGCCCCCTACGAGCAGTACTTC
TRBD2 TRBJ2-1 TRBV10-3 once CAIGPSGSSYNEQFF TGTGCCATCGGTCCTAGCGGGAGTTCCTACAATGAGCAGTTCTTC
TRBD2 TRBJ2-7 TRBV4-2 - CASSQGSGASYEQYF TGTGCCAGCAGCCAGGGTAGCGGGGCCTCCTACGAGCAGTACTTC
- TRBJ2-7 TRBV18 - CASSHAAGQPYEQYF TGTGCCAGCTCACACGCCGCGGGACAGCCCTACGAGCAGTACTTC
- TRBJ1-5 TRBV6-6 - CASRPRVSSQPQHF TGTGCCAGCAGGCCCCGGGTTAGCAGTCAGCCCCAGCATTTT
TRBD1 TRBJ1-2 TRBV6-5 once CASTRDRGGYGYTF TGTGCCAGCACCAGAGACAGGGGCGGCTATGGCTACACCTTC
- TRBJ1-2 TRBV11-3 - CASSLGSVYGYTF TGTGCCAGCAGCTTAGGTTCAGTCTATGGCTACACCTTC
TRBD1 TRBJ1-5 TRBV7-9 once CASSLALRGGSNQPQHF TGTGCCAGCAGCTTAGCGCTGAGAGGGGGCAGCAATCAGCCCCAGCATTTT
- TRBJ2-7 TRBV28 - CASSLWRTYEQYF TGTGCCAGCAGTTTGTGGCGGACCTACGAGCAGTACTTC
TRBD2 TRBJ2-3 TRBV2 - CASNVAGADTQYF TGTGCCAGCAACGTAGCGGGAGCAGATACGCAGTATTTT
- TRBJ2-1 TRBV7-6 - CASSLVPGGEQFF TGTGCCAGCAGCTTAGTTCCGGGGGGCGAGCAGTTCTTC
TRBD2 TRBJ2-1 TRBV30 - CAWSKKGGSGSREQFF TGTGCCTGGAGCAAAAAGGGGGGTAGCGGGAGCCGCGAGCAGTTCTTC
- TRBJ1-1 TRBV19 - CASSISGQAFF TGTGCCAGTAGTATTTCAGGGCAAGCTTTCTTT
TRBD1 TRBJ1-2 TRBV3-1/TRBV3-2 once CASSRQGSGYTF TGTGCCAGCAGCAGACAGGGTAGCGGCTACACCTTC
- TRBJ2-7 TRBV10-3 - CAISDMTAQSSYEQYF TGTGCCATCAGTGATATGACAGCCCAGAGCTCCTACGAGCAGTACTTC
TRBD2 TRBJ2-1 TRBV7-9 - CASSLYILAGVNEQFF TGTGCCAGCAGCTTATATATACTAGCGGGTGTGAATGAGCAGTTCTTC
- TRBJ2-3 TRBV30 - CARGNYPTDTQYF TGTGCCCGAGGAAATTACCCCACAGATACGCAGTATTTT
TRBD2 TRBJ2-7 TRBV3-1/TRBV3-2 - CASSHSTGTSGRSPYEQYF TGTGCCAGCAGCCACAGTACCGGGACTAGCGGGAGAAGCCCCTACGAGCAGTACTTC
TRBD2 TRBJ2-2 TRBV14 - CASSQSGGGTGELFF TGTGCCAGCAGCCAAAGTGGCGGGGGCACCGGGGAGCTGTTTTTT
- TRBJ1-1 TRBV10-3 - CAIRERGTEAFF TGTGCCATCCGAGAGCGTGGCACTGAAGCTTTCTTT
- TRBJ1-6 TRBV4-1 - CASSQADTYNSPLHF TGCGCCAGCAGCCAAGCGGACACCTATAATTCACCCCTCCACTTT
- TRBJ1-1 TRBV19 - CASSIGGGNLEAFF TGTGCCAGTAGTATTGGTGGGGGCAACCTTGAAGCTTTCTTT
TRBD1 TRBJ1-2 TRBV19 - CASSPSNPTGARYGYTF TGTGCCAGTAGCCCGTCTAACCCCACAGGGGCACGGTATGGCTACACCTTC
TRBD1 TRBJ2-1 TRBV5-8 - CASSFGTGAYNEQFF TGTGCCAGCAGCTTTGGGACAGGGGCCTACAATGAGCAGTTCTTC
TRBD1 TRBJ1-3 TRBV3-1/TRBV3-2 few CASSPDRASGNTIYF TGTGCCAGCAGCCCGGACAGGGCCTCTGGAAACACCATATATTTT
- TRBJ2-3 TRBV9 - CASSVGGGTTDTQYF TGTGCCAGCAGCGTAGGCGGCGGGACGACAGATACGCAGTATTTT
- TRBJ2-6 TRBV15 - CATSPRGAGANVLTF TGTGCCACCAGCCCCCGGGGGGCCGGGGCCAACGTCCTGACTTTC
- TRBJ2-7 TRBV4-3 - CASSQVGGPYTAYEQYF TGCGCCAGCAGCCAAGTTGGAGGGCCCTATACCGCCTACGAGCAGTACTTC
TRBD1 TRBJ1-5 TRBV24-1 - CATSGAGQGGNQPQHF TGTGCCACCAGTGGGGCTGGACAGGGAGGCAATCAGCCCCAGCATTTT
- TRBJ2-2 TRBV25-1 - CASSPTGELFF TGTGCCAGCAGCCCGACCGGGGAGCTGTTTTTT
- TRBJ1-1 TRBV19 - CASRTKGEAFF TGTGCCAGTCGGACAAAAGGGGAAGCTTTCTTT
TRBD1 TRBJ2-7 TRBV19 - CASRATGYVYEQYF TGTGCCAGTAGAGCGACAGGGTATGTCTACGAGCAGTACTTC
TRBD1 TRBJ2-4 TRBV6-5 - CATGTGGNIQYF TGTGCCACGGGGACAGGGGGAAACATTCAGTACTTC
- TRBJ2-1 TRBV19 - CASSGGGLPVEQFF TGTGCCAGTAGTGGGGGGGGCCTACCGGTTGAGCAGTTCTTC
- TRBJ1-1 TRBV6-5 - CASPPRRGAEAFF TGTGCCAGCCCCCCCCGGCGGGGCGCTGAAGCTTTCTTT
TRBD1 TRBJ1-4 TRBV6-2/TRBV6-3 once CASSYKDREKLFF TGTGCCAGCAGTTACAAGGACAGGGAAAAACTGTTTTTT
- TRBJ1-1 TRBV7-8 - CASSTQVRGTEAFF TGTGCCAGCAGCACACAGGTGAGGGGGACTGAAGCTTTCTTT